Listed here are 28 T cell receptor beta chains from one sample, sequenced in a study of cytomegalovirus exposure and HLA in healthy donors. Primers included in the PCR were 60 Vbeta and 13 Jbeta primers. Some clones are missing from TCRdb's copy, which holds only in-frame ones; the method was immunoSEQ multiplex PCR. The sample consists of tens of thousands of clones, approximately 68% of them appearing once. The sample consisted of PBMCs. These receptors were collected from a boy younger than 18 in good health and CMV-seropositive.

This sequence joins TRBV5-4 and TRBJ2-3; a weak D match, TRBD2 (6 bases). V gave up 2 bases and J gave up 5 bases, with 15 bases separating them. The CDR3 is 15 residues long. Germline V gene sequence: CDR1 SGHNT, CDR2 YYREEE (reference sequence). For the CDR3, the DNA is TGTGCCAGCAGCTTCGGGGACTTAAATCGAGATACGCAGTATTTT. Translated, it gives CASSFGDLNRDTQYF.

The chain carries TRBV4-3 and TRBJ1-2; perhaps TRBD1 as D (5 bases). Germline CDR1 is LGHNA and CDR2 is YSLEER. The CDR3 totals 16 residues. The germline V and J ends were trimmed by 1 base and 2 bases, with 14 bases remaining between them. CDR3 residues: CASSQGMRGLNYGYTF. The CDR3 nucleotides are TGCGCCAGCAGCCAAGGGATGCGGGGGTTGAACTATGGCTACACCTTC.

V is TRBV4-1 and J is TRBJ1-1; 9 bases are a match to TRBD1. V lost 3 bases to trimming and J lost 6 bases; unmatched junction nucleotides: 5. Germline V gene lookup returns CDR1 MGHRA and CDR2 YSYEKL. The CDR3 has 14 amino acids. CDR3 bases: TGCGCCAGCAGCCAGGACAGGGGAGTCGCTGAAGCTTTCTTT. Encoded protein: CASSQDRGVAEAFF.

The chain links TRBV25-1 to TRBJ1-5; D unclear. V lost 8 bases and J lost 2, with 10 bases in between. Germline CDR1 is MGHDK and CDR2 is SYGVNS. The CDR3 loop spans 13 amino acids. Here the CDR3 reads CASVEGRNQPQHF. For the CDR3, the DNA is TGTGCCAGCGTGGAGGGCCGCAATCAGCCCCAGCATTTT.

The chain has TRBV7-9 and TRBJ1-1; D might be TRBD1 (6 bases). CDR1 SEHNR and CDR2 FQNEAQ come from the germline V gene (reference sequence). Trimming shortened V by 2 bases and J by 8 bases, and 12 bases separated the two germline ends. The CDR3 runs 13 residues. The CDR3 DNA sequence: TGTGCCAGCAGCTTAAAGGGGGTGGCAGAAGCTTTCTTT. This translates into CASSLKGVAEAFF.

This chain links TRBV5-1 with TRBJ1-1; no clear D gene. The CDR3 extends over 14 amino acids. Trimming cost V 4 bases and J 1 base, with 11 bases left between them. Germline values: CDR1 SGHRS, CDR2 YFSETQ. CDR3 in amino acids: CASSLAETNTEAFF. As DNA, the CDR3 is TGCGCCAGCAGCCTAGCAGAGACGAACACTGAAGCTTTCTTT.

This clone has only a few counts. J is TRBJ2-5 and V is TRBV27; 8 nucleotides match TRBD1. Trimming removed 6 bases from V and 7 bases from J; junction bases left unmatched: 10. Germline V gene lookup returns CDR1 MNHEY and CDR2 SMNVEV (reference sequence). This CDR3 has 14 amino acids. The CDR3 DNA reads TGTGCCAGCAGAAGCAGGGGGCCTTCGGGGACCCAGTACTTC. Translating gives CASRSRGPSGTQYF.

The chain is built from TRBV4-3 and TRBJ2-1; 9 bases agree with TRBD2. Germline V lookup: CDR1 LGHNA, CDR2 YSLEER. The CDR3 is 16 residues long. V lost 4 bases and J lost 2; bases outside the gene matches: 6. The CDR3 here is CASSPSSSGTYNEQFF. The CDR3 nucleotides are TGCGCCAGCAGCCCCTCCTCTAGCGGGACCTACAATGAGCAGTTCTTC.

The J gene is TRBJ2-7, the V gene TRBV7-6; D uncertain. Germline V gene data show CDR1 as SGHVS and CDR2 as FNYEAQ. The V and J ends lost 0 bases and 2 bases respectively, with 5 bases between them. This CDR3 contains 13 residues. The CDR3 bases are TGTGCCAGCAGCTTAGCCTCGGCCTACGAGCAGTACTTC. The encoded protein is CASSLASAYEQYF.

This clone was observed a few times. The genes are TRBV10-1 and TRBJ2-7, with D maybe TRBD2 (6 bases). This CDR3 has 14 amino acids. Germline V gene lookup returns CDR1 WNHNN and CDR2 SYGVQD (reference sequence). Trimming pared 4 bases from V and 4 bases from J, leaving 14 bases between. CDR3 DNA: TGCGCCAGCAGTGTCGGGGGAGTCGGGTACGAGCAGTACTTC. Its protein product is CASSVGGVGYEQYF.

The J gene is TRBJ2-1, the V gene TRBV7-2; 10 bases are a match to TRBD2. Germline V CDR1 and CDR2: SGHTA, FQGNSA. CDR3 length: 14 amino acids. Trimming at V came to 7 bases and at J to 8 bases, leaving 8 bases not matched to a gene. CDR3 bases: TGTGCCAGCAAGAGCGGGAGGGCCTTGGATGAGCAGTTCTTC. Translating it yields CASKSGRALDEQFF.

This clone has just a few counts. This chain links TRBV5-6 with TRBJ2-7; TRBD1 might be the D (5 bases). V dropped 4 bases and J dropped 0 bases, with 11 bases sitting between them. This CDR3 is 14 amino acids long. Germline V lookup: CDR1 SGHDT, CDR2 YYEEEE. CDR3 in amino acids: CASSGVDSSYEQYF. In nucleotides, the CDR3 is TGTGCCAGCAGCGGGGTTGACAGCTCCTACGAGCAGTACTTC. Using reference TRBV5-6 and TRBJ2-7 for the parts outside the CDR3, the full variable domain is DAGVTQSPTHLIKTRGQQVTLRCSPKSGHDTVSWYQQALGQGPQFIFQYYEEEERQRGNFPDRFSGHQFPNYSSELNVNALLLGDSALYLCASSGVDSSYEQYFGPGTRLTVT.

The chain couples TRBV28 to TRBJ2-1; 8 bases fit TRBD1. Unmatched junction bases numbered 7, after V lost 2 bases and J lost 7 bases. The CDR3 totals 15 residues. Germline V gives CDR1 MDHEN, CDR2 SYDVKM. The CDR3 reads CASSLQGALKNEQFF. DNA for the CDR3: TGTGCCAGCAGTTTACAGGGGGCACTTAAAAATGAGCAGTTCTTC. Filled out from reference TRBV28 and TRBJ2-1, the complete variable domain reads DVKVTQSSRYLVKRTGEKVFLECVQDMDHENMFWYRQDPGLGLRLIYFSYDVKMKEKGDIPEGYSVSREKKERFSLILESASTNQTSMYLCASSLQGALKNEQFFGPGTRLTVL.

A note on this clone: The limits of the CDR3 on the DNA are not certain, so only TCRdb's listed CDR3 is given. The chain joins TRBV12-5 to TRBJ1-2. The CDR3 spans 19 amino acids, including both terminal residues. The germline CDR1 and CDR2 sequences are LGHNT and FRNRAP. The CDR3 spells CASGLGSITMATPSGGYTF.

The rearrangement joins TRBV19 to TRBJ1-2, with a tentative D call TRBD1 (6 bases). Germline V gives CDR1 LNHDA, CDR2 SQIVND (reference sequence). The CDR3 consists of 14 residues. Trimming shortened V by 5 bases and J by 8 bases, and 18 bases separated the two germline ends. The CDR3 protein is CASSHLPGGRGYTF. As DNA, the CDR3 is TGTGCCAGTAGTCACCTCCCGGGGGGCCGAGGCTACACCTTC.

A single count supports this clone. The chain uses TRBV5-6 and TRBJ1-2; 7 bases match TRBD1. The CDR3 spans 14 residues. Trimming cost V 5 bases and J 6 bases; bases outside gene matches: 10. Germline CDR1 reads SGHDT; CDR2 reads YYEEEE. The CDR3 region has the DNA TGTGCCAGCAGGGACCGGGACAGCCCCCATGGCTACACCTTC. This sequence encodes CASRDRDSPHGYTF.

This clone turned up a few times. The rearrangement links TRBV2 to TRBJ2-1, with 9 positions matching TRBD2. Germline V CDR1 and CDR2: SNHLY, FYNNEI. Germline trimming cut 2 bases from V and 0 bases from J; bases unmatched to any gene: 14. The CDR3 length is 20 residues. The CDR3 protein is CASSEPSFSGSESSYNEQFF. CDR3 nucleotides: TGTGCCAGCAGTGAACCCTCTTTTAGCGGGAGCGAGAGCTCCTACAATGAGCAGTTCTTC.

The J gene is TRBJ2-5, the V gene TRBV15, with D unresolved. The CDR3 spans 13 residues. V gave up 6 bases and J gave up 3 bases, with 11 bases separating them. Looked up from germline, CDR1 is LNHNV and CDR2 is YYDKDF (reference sequence). The CDR3 here is CATRARTEETQYF. CDR3 in DNA: TGTGCCACCAGAGCTCGAACAGAAGAGACCCAGTACTTC. The entire variable domain, with the rest obtained from reference TRBV15 and TRBJ2-5, is as follows: DAMVIQNPRYQVTQFGKPVTLSCSQTLNHNVMYWYQQKSSQAPKLLFHYYDKDFNNEADTPDNFQSRRPNTSFCFLDIRSPGLGDTAMYLCATRARTEETQYFGPGTRLLVL.

The rearrangement uses TRBV9 and TRBJ2-7; 10 positions match TRBD1. CDR1 is SGDLS and CDR2 is YYNGEE in the germline V gene. The CDR3 runs to 13 residues. Trimming removed 2 bases from V and 6 bases from J; junction bases left unmatched: 2. The DNA of the CDR3 is TGTGCCAGCAGCGTGGGGACAGGGGCCGAGCAGTACTTC. Protein product: CASSVGTGAEQYF.

This clone appeared a few times. This rearrangement joins TRBV7-3 to TRBJ1-6; D remains unclear. V dropped 8 bases and J dropped 7 bases, with 15 bases sitting between them. Per the germline V gene, CDR1 is SGHTA and CDR2 is FQGTGA. The CDR3 runs 14 residues. The CDR3 region has the DNA TGTGCCAGCTCAAGAGTTGCGTGGAATTCACCCCTCCACTTT. It yields the protein CASSRVAWNSPLHF.

This clone was counted at least ten times. The V and J genes are TRBV5-1 and TRBJ2-3; 12 bases are a match to TRBD2. In germline, CDR1 is SGHRS, CDR2 YFSETQ. The V gene end was trimmed by 0 bases and the J gene end by 13 bases; junction bases not matched to a gene: 6. This CDR3 has 14 amino acids. CDR3 protein: CASSLDTSGRSEYF. In DNA, the CDR3 is TGCGCCAGCAGCTTGGATACTAGCGGGAGGTCTGAGTATTTT.

The sample holds a few counts of this clone. The chain combines TRBV4-3 with TRBJ1-1; possible D gene TRBD1, 5 bases. Trimming removed 4 bases from V and 1 base from J, with 10 bases in between. From germline, CDR1 is LGHNA and CDR2 YSLEER. CDR3 length equals 14 residues. CDR3 nucleotide sequence: TGCGCCAGCAGCCCTAGGGGAGGGAACACTGAAGCTTTCTTT. This codes for CASSPRGGNTEAFF.

This clone was counted a single time. The V and J genes are TRBV5-1 and TRBJ1-1; D is ambiguous. CDR3 length: 14 residues. The ends were cut back, 2 bases at V and 3 bases at J, with 11 bases in the middle. The germline gives CDR1 SGHRS, CDR2 YFSETQ. CDR3 loop: CASSFRGVYTEAFF. The CDR3, as DNA: TGCGCCAGCAGCTTTCGAGGCGTCTACACTGAAGCTTTCTTT. The complete variable domain, with remaining parts taken from reference TRBV5-1 and TRBJ1-1, reads KAGVTQTPRYLIKTRGQQVTLSCSPISGHRSVSWYQQTPGQGLQFLFEYFSETQRNKGNFPGRFSGRQFSNSRSEMNVSTLELGDSALYLCASSFRGVYTEAFFGQGTRLTVV.

The chain uses TRBV11-2 and TRBJ1-1; D not certain. V was trimmed by 2 bases and J by 0 bases, leaving 10 bases between them. The CDR3 has 15 residues. The germline CDR1 and CDR2 sequences are SGHAT and FQNNGV. In DNA form, the CDR3 reads TGTGCCAGCAGCTTAAACGGGTACCTGAACACTGAAGCTTTCTTT. Encoded protein: CASSLNGYLNTEAFF. Based on the CDR3 plus reference TRBV11-2 and TRBJ1-1, the full variable domain is EAGVAQSPRYKIIEKRQSVAFWCNPISGHATLYWYQQILGQGPKLLIQFQNNGVVDDSQLPKDRFSAERLKGVDSTLKIQPAKLEDSAVYLCASSLNGYLNTEAFFGQGTRLTVV.

J is TRBJ1-1 and V is TRBV2; possibly TRBD1 for D (5 bases). Between the trimmed V and J ends, which lost 10 bases and 5 bases, there was a span of 11 bases. CDR1 SNHLY and CDR2 FYNNEI come from the germline V gene. The length of the CDR3 is 11 residues. CDR3 nucleotides: TGTGCCACCGGACGGGGGACTGAAGCTTTCTTT. Protein product: CATGRGTEAFF.

DNA of the CDR3: TGTGCCAGCAGGGCCGGGAATGGGGCCAACGTCCTGACTTTC. It specifies CASRAGNGANVLTF. This chain joins TRBV6-4 and TRBJ2-6; possible D gene TRBD2, 5 bases. This CDR3 region has 14 residues. V was trimmed by 6 bases and J by 3 bases, leaving 9 bases between them. Germline V gene lookup returns CDR1 MRHNA and CDR2 SNTAGT.

This clone has only a few counts. The chain uses TRBV4-2 and TRBJ1-1, with a possible D match to TRBD1 (5 bases). The CDR3 loop spans 14 amino acids. Germline lookup yields CDR1 LGHNA and CDR2 YNFKEQ. V shed 3 bases and J shed 2 bases, with 10 bases lying between them. CDR3 sequence: CASSHRDRNTEAFF. As DNA, the CDR3 is TGTGCCAGCAGCCACCGAGACAGAAACACTGAAGCTTTCTTT.

J is TRBJ1-1 and V is TRBV2; TRBD1 might be the D (6 bases). Germline CDR1 and CDR2: SNHLY and FYNNEI. The CDR3 contains 15 residues. Deletions cut 2 bases from V and 4 bases from J, with 14 bases between. The CDR3 loop is CASSEWGQGSTEAFF. In DNA form, the CDR3 reads TGTGCCAGCAGTGAATGGGGTCAGGGGAGCACTGAAGCTTTCTTT.